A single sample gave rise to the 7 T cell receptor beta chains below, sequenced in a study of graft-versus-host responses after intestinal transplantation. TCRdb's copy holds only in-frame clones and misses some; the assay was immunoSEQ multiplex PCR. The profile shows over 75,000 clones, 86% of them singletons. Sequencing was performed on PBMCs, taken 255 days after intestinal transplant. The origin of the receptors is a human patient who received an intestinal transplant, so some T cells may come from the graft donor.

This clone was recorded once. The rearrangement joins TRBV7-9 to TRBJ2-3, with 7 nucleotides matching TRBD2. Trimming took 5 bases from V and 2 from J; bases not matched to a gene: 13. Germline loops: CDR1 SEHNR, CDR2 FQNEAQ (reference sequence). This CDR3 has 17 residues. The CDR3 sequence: CASSDPPGGLYTDTQYF. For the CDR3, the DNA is TGTGCCAGCAGCGACCCCCCCGGGGGACTATACACAGATACGCAGTATTTT.

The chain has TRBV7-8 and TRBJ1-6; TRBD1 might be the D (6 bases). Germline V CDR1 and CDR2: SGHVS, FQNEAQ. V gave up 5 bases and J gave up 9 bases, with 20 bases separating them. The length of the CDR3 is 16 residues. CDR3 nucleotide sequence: TGTGCCAGCAGCGTCGGGCCTGGGGGCGCGCGTTCACCCCTCCACTTT. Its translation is CASSVGPGGARSPLHF.

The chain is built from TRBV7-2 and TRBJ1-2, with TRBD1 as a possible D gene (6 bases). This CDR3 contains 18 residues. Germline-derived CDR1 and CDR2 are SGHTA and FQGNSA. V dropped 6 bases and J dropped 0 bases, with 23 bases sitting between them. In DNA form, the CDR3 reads TGTGCCAGCAGTTCTAGCACGGGGGGCTCATCCGCTAACTATGGCTACACCTTC. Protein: CASSSSTGGSSANYGYTF.

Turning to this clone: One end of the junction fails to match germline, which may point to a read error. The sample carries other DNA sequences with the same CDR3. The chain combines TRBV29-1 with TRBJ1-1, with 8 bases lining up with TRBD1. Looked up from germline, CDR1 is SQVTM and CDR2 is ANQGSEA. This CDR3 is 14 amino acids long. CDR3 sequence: CSANQGAGSTEAFF. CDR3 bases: TGCAGCGCAAACCAGGGGGCTGGGAGCACTGAGGCTTTCTTT.

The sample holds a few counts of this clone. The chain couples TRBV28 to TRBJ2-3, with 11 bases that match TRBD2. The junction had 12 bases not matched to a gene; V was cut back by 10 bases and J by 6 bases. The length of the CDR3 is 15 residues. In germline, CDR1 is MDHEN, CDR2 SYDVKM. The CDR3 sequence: CATPLAGALYDTQYF. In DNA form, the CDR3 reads TGTGCCACGCCACTAGCGGGAGCCCTCTACGATACGCAGTATTTT.

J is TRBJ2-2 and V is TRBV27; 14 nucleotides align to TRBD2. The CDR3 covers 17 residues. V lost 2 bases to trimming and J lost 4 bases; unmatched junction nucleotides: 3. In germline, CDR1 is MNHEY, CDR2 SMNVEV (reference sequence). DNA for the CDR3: TGTGCCAGCAGTTTAGGACTAGCGGGGGGTCGCACCGGGGAGCTGTTTTTT. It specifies CASSLGLAGGRTGELFF.

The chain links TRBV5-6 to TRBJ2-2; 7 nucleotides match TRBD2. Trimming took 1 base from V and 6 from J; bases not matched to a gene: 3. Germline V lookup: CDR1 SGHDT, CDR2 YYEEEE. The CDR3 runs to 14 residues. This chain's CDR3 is CASSLRRGAGELFF. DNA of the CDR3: TGTGCCAGCAGCTTGAGACGGGGGGCCGGGGAGCTGTTTTTT.